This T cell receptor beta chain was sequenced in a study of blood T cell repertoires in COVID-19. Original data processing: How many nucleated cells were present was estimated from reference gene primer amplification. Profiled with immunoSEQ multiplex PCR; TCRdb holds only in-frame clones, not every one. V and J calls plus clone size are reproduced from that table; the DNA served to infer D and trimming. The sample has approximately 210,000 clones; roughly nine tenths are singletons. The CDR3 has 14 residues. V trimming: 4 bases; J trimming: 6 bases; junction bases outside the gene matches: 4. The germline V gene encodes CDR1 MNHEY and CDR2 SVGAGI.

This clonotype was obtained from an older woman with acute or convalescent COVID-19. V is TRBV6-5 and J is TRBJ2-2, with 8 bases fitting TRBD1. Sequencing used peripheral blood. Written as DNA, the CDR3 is TGTGCCAGCAGTTTGACAGGGGAGGCCGGGGAGCTGTTTTTT. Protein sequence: CASSLTGEAGELFF.